These 11 T cell receptor beta chains came from one sample sequenced in a study of T cells in Graves' hyperthyroidism and ophthalmopathy. TCR beta CDR3 regions were amplified from RNA transcripts. The primer set for the first-round RT-PCR of the TCR CDR3 was HTBI. TCRdb ran MiXCR on the multiplex PCR reads and lists one entry per CDR3 protein. The repertoire includes about 700,000 distinct CDR3 sequences, 45% of them detected once, and roughly 7.2% sits in the top ten. The material sequenced was peripheral blood or thyroid tissue (not recorded which). Receptors were obtained from an adult man with Graves' disease, either hyperthyroidism or ophthalmopathy (not recorded which).

The rearrangement joins TRBV29-1 to TRBJ1-6; the match to TRBD1 covers 12 bases. V shed 7 bases and J 6 bases; nucleotides not matched to a gene: 13. This CDR3 has 17 residues. Per the germline V gene, CDR1 is SQVTM and CDR2 is ANQGSEA. CDR3 coding DNA: TGCAGCGCCGGGACAGGGGGCGCGAGTAACCTTAATTCACCCCTCCACTTT. It is translated as CSAGTGGASNLNSPLHF.

This clonotype came up many times. The chain links TRBV7-2 to TRBJ1-2; 8 bases fit TRBD1. The CDR3 is 16 residues long. In germline, CDR1 is SGHTA, CDR2 FQGNSA. Unmatched junction bases numbered 9, after V lost 2 bases and J lost 4 bases. CDR3 nucleotide sequence: TGTGCCAGCAGCTTATCGGGCGCAGGGGGCGCCTATGGCTACACCTTC. This codes for CASSLSGAGGAYGYTF.

There are many counts of this clonotype. The chain has TRBV19 and TRBJ1-5; D is ambiguous. The CDR3 totals 12 residues. V gave up 2 bases and J gave up 8 bases, with 7 bases separating them. Germline V lookup: CDR1 LNHDA, CDR2 SQIVND (reference sequence). CDR3 in DNA: TGTGCCAGTAGTATACGGGCTAAGCCCCAGCATTTT. It translates to CASSIRAKPQHF.

This chain joins TRBV2 and TRBJ2-5; D unresolved. Trimming took 6 bases from V and 1 from J, leaving 12 bases between them. This CDR3 spans 14 amino acids. From germline, CDR1 is SNHLY and CDR2 FYNNEI. In nucleotides, the CDR3 is TGTGCCAGCAGCGGAAGGGTGGTCCAAGAGACCCAGTACTTC. Translating gives CASSGRVVQETQYF.

This clonotype was picked up many times. The chain carries TRBV24-1 and TRBJ2-5; D uncertain. Germline loops: CDR1 KGHDR, CDR2 SFDVKD. Trimming removed 4 bases from V and 4 bases from J, with 12 bases in between. This CDR3 region has 14 residues. Here the CDR3 reads CATSDRTIGETQYF. DNA for the CDR3: TGTGCCACCAGTGACCGGACCATTGGAGAGACCCAGTACTTC.

This rearrangement joins TRBV7-9 to TRBJ1-2; 8 bases map to TRBD1. CDR3 length: 15 residues. J was trimmed by 5 bases and V by 5 bases; bases with no gene match: 10. Germline CDR1 reads SEHNR; CDR2 reads FQNEAQ (reference sequence). CDR3 bases: TGTGCCAGCAGCCTGGGACAGGAGCCGAGATATGGCTACACCTTC. Amino acid sequence: CASSLGQEPRYGYTF.

This clonotype was found a few times. V is TRBV2 and J is TRBJ1-5; 12 nucleotides agree with TRBD1. The junction had 5 bases not matched to a gene; V was cut back by 8 bases and J by 6 bases. The CDR3 is 14 amino acids. Per the germline V gene, CDR1 is SNHLY and CDR2 is FYNNEI. CDR3 DNA: TGTGCCAGCGGAGGGACAGGGGGCTCTCAGCCCCAGCATTTT. This codes for CASGGTGGSQPQHF.

This clonotype was detected a few times. This rearrangement joins TRBV7-9 to TRBJ1-2, with a tentative D call TRBD1 (6 bases). V lost 8 bases to trimming and J lost 0 bases, with 13 bases between them. The CDR3 sequence is 14 residues long. CDR1 and CDR2 from the germline V gene are SEHNR and FQNEAQ (reference sequence). The CDR3 DNA is TGTGCCAGCGCCCAAGGGGGAGCTAACTATGGCTACACCTTC. Its protein is CASAQGGANYGYTF.

The chain links TRBV7-3 to TRBJ2-1; D gene unclear. V was pared by 1 base and J by 4 bases, with 5 bases between. CDR1 SGHTA and CDR2 FQGTGA come from the germline V gene. The CDR3 contains 13 residues. CDR3 in DNA: TGTGCCAGCAGCTTAATGGCTTACAATGAGCAGTTCTTC. It encodes CASSLMAYNEQFF. The full variable domain, in which reference TRBV7-3 and TRBJ2-1 provide the parts outside the CDR3, is GAGVSQTPSNKVTEKGKYVELRCDPISGHTALYWYRQSLGQGPEFLIYFQGTGAADDSGLPNDRFFAVRPEGSVSTLKIQRTERGDSAVYLCASSLMAYNEQFFGPGTRLTVL.

This chain links TRBV29-1 with TRBJ1-4, with 10 positions matching TRBD1. Looked up from germline, CDR1 is SQVTM and CDR2 is ANQGSEA. This CDR3 is 18 amino acids long. Trimming removed 5 bases from V and 3 bases from J; junction bases left unmatched: 15. CDR3 sequence (DNA): TGCAGCGTTTCCGGGACAGGGGCCAATCAGCCCCCTAATGAAAAACTGTTTTTT. The encoded protein is CSVSGTGANQPPNEKLFF.

DNA for the CDR3: TGTGCCATCAGTGAGTCGGCCGAAGAGACCCAGTACTTC. Translating it yields CAISESAEETQYF. This chain uses TRBV10-3 with TRBJ2-5; D remains unclear. Trimming cost V 0 bases and J 3 bases, with 5 bases left between them. CDR1 and CDR2 from the germline V gene are ENHRY and SYGVKD. The CDR3 sequence is 13 residues long.